This entry describes one TCR beta chain. Its specificity is unknown. The sample belongs to a study of shared clonotypes between healthy human individuals. Study background: Two women and a few men aged 18 to 49 served as donors.

General study points: Generation probability values for non-shared clonotypes were lower than those for clonotypes shared by all four donors.

TCRdb's copy holds only in-frame clones and misses some; the assay was immunoSEQ multiplex PCR. The sample includes about 2 million clones, 85% to 95% of them seen just once. Germline CDR1 is SGHNT and CDR2 is YYREEE (reference sequence). The V and J ends lost 3 bases and 6 bases, in that order; junction bases with no gene match: 7. The CDR3 sequence is 15 residues long. The source is a man aged 18-30 years in good health. The source material was naive CD4+ T cells sorted from blood. Subset here: CD45RA+ positively selected. The rearrangement joins TRBV5-4 to TRBJ2-1, with 9 nucleotides matching TRBD2. CDR3 loop: CASSSRGSGSNEQFF. Here the CDR3 DNA reads TGTGCCAGCAGCTCCCGCGGTAGCGGGAGCAATGAGCAGTTCTTC.